This section outlines one T cell receptor beta chain sequence together with its context. The antigen is not known. This sample stems from a study of cytomegalovirus exposure and HLA in healthy donors. The PCR ran on 60 Vbeta and 13 Jbeta primers. The protocol was immunoSEQ multiplex PCR, while the TCRdb copy is restricted to in-frame clones and leaves out a portion. The sample has 130,000 or so clones, approximately 79% seen once. Broader study findings: Upon later analysis, TCR association rates were observed to vary by HLA locus, being highest for DRB1 and lowest for HLA-C. Common viral pathogens (according to a later analysis) appeared linked to several of the most significant clusters.

Between the trimmed V and J ends, which lost 6 bases and 6 bases, there was a span of 15 bases. CDR1 and CDR2 from the germline V gene are SQVTM and ANQGSEA. This CDR3 has 12 amino acids. The donors comprised healthy bone marrow donors. The sample comprised PBMCs. The chain uses TRBV29-1 and TRBJ2-7; tentatively, D is TRBD1 (5 bases). The clonotype comes from a man aged 25-45 years in good health and CMV-seronegative. CDR3 loop: CSVKDMSREQYF. The CDR3 bases are TGCAGCGTCAAGGACATGTCACGCGAGCAGTACTTC.